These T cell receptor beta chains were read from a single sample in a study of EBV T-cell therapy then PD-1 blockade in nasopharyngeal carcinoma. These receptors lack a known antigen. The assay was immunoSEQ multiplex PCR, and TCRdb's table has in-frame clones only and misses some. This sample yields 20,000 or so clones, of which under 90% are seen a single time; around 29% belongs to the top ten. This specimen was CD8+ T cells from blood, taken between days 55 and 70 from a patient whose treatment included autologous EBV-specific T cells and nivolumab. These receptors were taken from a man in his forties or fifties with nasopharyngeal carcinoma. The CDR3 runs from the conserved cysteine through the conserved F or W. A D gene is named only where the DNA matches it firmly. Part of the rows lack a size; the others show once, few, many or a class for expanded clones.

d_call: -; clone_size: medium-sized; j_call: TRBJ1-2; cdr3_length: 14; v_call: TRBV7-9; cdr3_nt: TGTGCCAGCAGCTTGAGCTCCCTGAACTATGGCTACACCTTC; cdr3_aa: CASSLSSLNYGYTF
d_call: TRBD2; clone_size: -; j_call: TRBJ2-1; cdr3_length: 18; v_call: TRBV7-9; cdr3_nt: TGTGCCAGCAGCTTAGCGCGGGGGAGCGGGAGCTCCTACAATGAGCAGTTCTTC; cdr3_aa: CASSLARGSGSSYNEQFF
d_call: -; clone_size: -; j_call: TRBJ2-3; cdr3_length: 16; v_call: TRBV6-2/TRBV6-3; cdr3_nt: TGTGCCAGCAGTCCAAAGGTATCATTATACACAGATACGCAGTATTTT; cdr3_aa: CASSPKVSLYTDTQYF
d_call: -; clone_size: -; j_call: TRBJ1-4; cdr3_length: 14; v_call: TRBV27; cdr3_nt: TGTGCCAGCAGTTTATTTAGCCCTTTCGAAAAACTGTTTTTT; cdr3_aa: CASSLFSPFEKLFF
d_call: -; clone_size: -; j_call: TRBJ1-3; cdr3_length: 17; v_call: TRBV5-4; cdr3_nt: TGTGCCAGCAGCTCCTACTGGGGTAGAAGCTCTGGAAACACCATATATTTT; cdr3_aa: CASSSYWGRSSGNTIYF
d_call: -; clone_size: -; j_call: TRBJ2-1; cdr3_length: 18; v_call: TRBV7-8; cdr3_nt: TGTGCCAGCAGCACCCCCGACTGGTTAGTAGGCTCCTACAATGAGCAGTTCTTC; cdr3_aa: CASSTPDWLVGSYNEQFF
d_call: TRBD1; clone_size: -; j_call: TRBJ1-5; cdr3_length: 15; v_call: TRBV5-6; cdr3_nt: TGTGCCAGCAGCCCCGGGACAGGGGCCAATCAGCCCCAGCATTTT; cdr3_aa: CASSPGTGANQPQHF
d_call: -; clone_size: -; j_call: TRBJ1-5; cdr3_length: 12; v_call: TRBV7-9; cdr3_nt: TGTGCCAGCAGCTTAGGGGTTCAGCCCCAGCATTTT; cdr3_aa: CASSLGVQPQHF
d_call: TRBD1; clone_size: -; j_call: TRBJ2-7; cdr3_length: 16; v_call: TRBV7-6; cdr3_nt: TGTGCCAGCAGCTTAGAGGGACAGGGGCCCTTCTACGAGCAGTACTTC; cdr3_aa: CASSLEGQGPFYEQYF
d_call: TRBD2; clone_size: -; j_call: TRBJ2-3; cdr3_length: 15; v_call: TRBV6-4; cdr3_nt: TGTGCCAGCAGTGACTCTAGCGGGGGGGCGGATACGCAGTATTTT; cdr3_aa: CASSDSSGGADTQYF
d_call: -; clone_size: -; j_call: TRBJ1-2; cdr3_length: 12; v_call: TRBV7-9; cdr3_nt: TGTGCCGGCATGGGGCGGTCCTATGGCTACACCTTC; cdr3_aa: CAGMGRSYGYTF
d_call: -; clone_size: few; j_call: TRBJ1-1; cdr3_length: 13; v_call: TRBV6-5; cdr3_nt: TGTGCCAGCAGTTCCGGACAGTACACTGAAGCTTTCTTT; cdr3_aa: CASSSGQYTEAFF
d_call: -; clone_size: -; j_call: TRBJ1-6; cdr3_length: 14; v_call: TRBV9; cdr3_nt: TGTGCCAGCAGCCCGACAGTTTATAATTCACCCCTCCACTTT; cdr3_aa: CASSPTVYNSPLHF
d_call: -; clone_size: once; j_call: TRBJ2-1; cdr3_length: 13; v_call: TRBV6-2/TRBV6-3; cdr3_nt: TGTGCCAGCAGTTACTCCGGATACAATGAGCAGTTCTTC; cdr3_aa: CASSYSGYNEQFF
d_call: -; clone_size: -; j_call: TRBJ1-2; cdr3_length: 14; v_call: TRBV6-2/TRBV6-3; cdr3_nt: TGTGCCAGCAGTTACGGAGGAGGACCCTATGGCTACACCTTC; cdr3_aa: CASSYGGGPYGYTF
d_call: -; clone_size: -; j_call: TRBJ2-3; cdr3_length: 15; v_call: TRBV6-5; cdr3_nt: TGTGCCAGCACACACCGGGACGGCGGTGGAGATACGCAGTATTTT; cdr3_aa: CASTHRDGGGDTQYF
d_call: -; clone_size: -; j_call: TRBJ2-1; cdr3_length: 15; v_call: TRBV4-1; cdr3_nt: TGCGCCAGCAGCCAAAGGACGGTTTCCTACAATGAGCAGTTCTTC; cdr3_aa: CASSQRTVSYNEQFF
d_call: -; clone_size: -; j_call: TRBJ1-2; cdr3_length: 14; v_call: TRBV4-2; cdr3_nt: TGTGCCAGCAGCCGTCGAGGCCGAAACTATGGCTACACCTTC; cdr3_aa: CASSRRGRNYGYTF
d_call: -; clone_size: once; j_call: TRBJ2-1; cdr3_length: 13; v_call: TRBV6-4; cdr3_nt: TGTGCCAGCAGTGCGGGCTCCTACAATGAGCAGTTCTTC; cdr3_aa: CASSAGSYNEQFF
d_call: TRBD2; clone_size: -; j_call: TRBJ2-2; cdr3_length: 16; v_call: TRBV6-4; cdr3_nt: TGTGCCAGCAGTCTCGGACTAGCGGATGGCACCGGGGAGCTGTTTTTT; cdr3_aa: CASSLGLADGTGELFF
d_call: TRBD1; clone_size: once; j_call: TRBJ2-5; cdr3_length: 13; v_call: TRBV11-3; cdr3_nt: TGTGCCAGCAGGCGCACAGGGGAGGAGACCCAGTACTTC; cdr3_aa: CASRRTGEETQYF
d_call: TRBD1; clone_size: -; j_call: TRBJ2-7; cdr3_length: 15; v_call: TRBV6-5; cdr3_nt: TGTGCCAGCACCCCCGTCGGACAGGGGAGCTACGAGCAGTACTTC; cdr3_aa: CASTPVGQGSYEQYF
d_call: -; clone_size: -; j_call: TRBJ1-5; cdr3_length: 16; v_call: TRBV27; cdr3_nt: TGTGCCAGCAGTTTATCGCCCTTTGGTAGCAATCAGCCCCAGCATTTT; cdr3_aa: CASSLSPFGSNQPQHF
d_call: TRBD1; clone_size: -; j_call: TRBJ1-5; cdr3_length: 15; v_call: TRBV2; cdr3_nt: TGTGCCAGCAGTGGACAGGGGGCTCAGGGTCAGCCCCAGCATTTT; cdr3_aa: CASSGQGAQGQPQHF
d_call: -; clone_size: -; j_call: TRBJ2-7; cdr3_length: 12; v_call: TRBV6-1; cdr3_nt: TGTGCCAGCAGTGAGTGGGGTTACGAGCAGTACTTC; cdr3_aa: CASSEWGYEQYF
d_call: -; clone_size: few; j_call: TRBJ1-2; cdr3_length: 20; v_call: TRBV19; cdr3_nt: TGTGCCAGTAGTATAGTTCCCAGGAGGACTCGGGGAGGCATTGTCTATGGCTACACCTTC; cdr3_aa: CASSIVPRRTRGGIVYGYTF
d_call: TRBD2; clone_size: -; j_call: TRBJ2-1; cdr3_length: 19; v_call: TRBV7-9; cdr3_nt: TGTGCCAGCAGCTCACGATCGACTAGCGGGGGGGCTCTATACAATGAGCAGTTCTTC; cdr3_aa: CASSSRSTSGGALYNEQFF
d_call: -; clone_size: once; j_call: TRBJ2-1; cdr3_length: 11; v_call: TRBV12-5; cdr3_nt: TGTGCTAGTGGTTTTATGGACGAGCAGTTCTTC; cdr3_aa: CASGFMDEQFF
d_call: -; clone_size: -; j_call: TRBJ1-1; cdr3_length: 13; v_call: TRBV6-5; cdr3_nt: TGTGCCAGCAGTTCCCTGAGTGGCACTGAAGCTTTCTTT; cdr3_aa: CASSSLSGTEAFF
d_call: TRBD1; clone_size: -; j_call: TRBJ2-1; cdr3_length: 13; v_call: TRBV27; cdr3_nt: TGTGCCAGCAGTGTCTCTAGACAGGGCGAGCAGTTCTTC; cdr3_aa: CASSVSRQGEQFF
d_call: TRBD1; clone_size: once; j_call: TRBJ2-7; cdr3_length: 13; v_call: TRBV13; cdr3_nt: TGTGCCAGCAGCGGGGACAGGGGGGACGAGCAGTACTTC; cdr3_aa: CASSGDRGDEQYF
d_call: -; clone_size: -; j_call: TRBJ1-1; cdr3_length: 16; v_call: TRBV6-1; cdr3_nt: TGTGCCAGCAGTGAATGGGGTGGGGTTCTTACCACTGAAGCTTTCTTT; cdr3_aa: CASSEWGGVLTTEAFF
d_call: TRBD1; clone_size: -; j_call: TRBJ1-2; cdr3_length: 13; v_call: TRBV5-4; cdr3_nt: TGTGCCAGCAGCTCCCGGGACAGGGACCCCTACACCTTC; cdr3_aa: CASSSRDRDPYTF
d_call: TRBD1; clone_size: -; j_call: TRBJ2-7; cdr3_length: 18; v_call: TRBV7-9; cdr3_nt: TGTGCCAGCAGCCCCAGGGGGACGACAGGGCGATATTCCTACGAGCAGTACTTC; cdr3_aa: CASSPRGTTGRYSYEQYF
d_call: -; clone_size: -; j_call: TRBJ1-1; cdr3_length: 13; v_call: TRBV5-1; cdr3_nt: TGCGCCAGCAGCCCTTTTGGGGACACTGAAGCTTTCTTT; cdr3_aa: CASSPFGDTEAFF
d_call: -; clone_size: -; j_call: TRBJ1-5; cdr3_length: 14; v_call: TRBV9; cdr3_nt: TGTGCCAGCAGCGCCCCGTATAGCAATCAGCCCCAGCATTTT; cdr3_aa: CASSAPYSNQPQHF
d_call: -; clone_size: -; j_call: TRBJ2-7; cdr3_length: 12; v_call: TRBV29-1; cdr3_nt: TGCAGCGCTGTGAACAGGGCCCACGAGCAGTACTTC; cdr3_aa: CSAVNRAHEQYF
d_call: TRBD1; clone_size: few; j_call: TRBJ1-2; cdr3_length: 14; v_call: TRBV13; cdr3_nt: TGTGCCAGCAGCGAAAGGGGACAGTTCTATGGCTACACCTTC; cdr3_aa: CASSERGQFYGYTF
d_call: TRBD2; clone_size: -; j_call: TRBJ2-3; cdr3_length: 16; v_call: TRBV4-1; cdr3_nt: TGCGCCAGCAGGACTAGCGGGGGGGCCGACACAGATACGCAGTATTTT; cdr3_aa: CASRTSGGADTDTQYF
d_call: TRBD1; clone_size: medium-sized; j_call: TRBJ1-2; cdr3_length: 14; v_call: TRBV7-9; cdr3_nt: TGTGCCAGCAGCTCGGACAGGGATGTATATGGCTACACCTTC; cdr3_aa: CASSSDRDVYGYTF
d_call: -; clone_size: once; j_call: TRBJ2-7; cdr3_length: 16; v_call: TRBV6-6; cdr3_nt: TGTGCCAGCAGTTACTCGGGTGGGGTAAGCTCCTACGAGCAGTACTTC; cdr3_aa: CASSYSGGVSSYEQYF